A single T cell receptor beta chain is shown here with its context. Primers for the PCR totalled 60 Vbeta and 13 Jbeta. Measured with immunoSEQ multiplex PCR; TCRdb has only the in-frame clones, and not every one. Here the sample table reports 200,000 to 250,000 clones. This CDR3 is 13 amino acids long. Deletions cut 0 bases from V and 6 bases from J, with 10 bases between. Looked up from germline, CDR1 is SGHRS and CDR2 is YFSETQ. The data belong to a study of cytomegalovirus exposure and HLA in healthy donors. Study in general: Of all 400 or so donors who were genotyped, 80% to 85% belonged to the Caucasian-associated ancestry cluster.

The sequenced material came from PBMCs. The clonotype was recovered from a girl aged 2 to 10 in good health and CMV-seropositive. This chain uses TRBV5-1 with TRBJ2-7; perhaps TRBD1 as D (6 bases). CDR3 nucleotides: TGCGCCAGCAGCTTGGCGGACAGTACCGAGCAGTACTTC. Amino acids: CASSLADSTEQYF.